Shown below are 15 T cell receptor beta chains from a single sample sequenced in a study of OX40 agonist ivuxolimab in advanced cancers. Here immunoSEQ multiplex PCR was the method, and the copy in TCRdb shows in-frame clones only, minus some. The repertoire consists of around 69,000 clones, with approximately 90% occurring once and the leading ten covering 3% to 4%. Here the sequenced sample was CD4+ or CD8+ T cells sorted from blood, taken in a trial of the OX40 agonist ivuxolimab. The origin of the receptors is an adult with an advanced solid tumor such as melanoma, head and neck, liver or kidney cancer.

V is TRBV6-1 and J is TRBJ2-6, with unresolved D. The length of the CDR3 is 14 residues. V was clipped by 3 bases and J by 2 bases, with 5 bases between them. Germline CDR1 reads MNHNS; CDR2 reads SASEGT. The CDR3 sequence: CASSEKTGANVLTF. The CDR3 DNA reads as TGTGCCAGCAGTGAGAAAACTGGGGCCAACGTCCTGACTTTC.

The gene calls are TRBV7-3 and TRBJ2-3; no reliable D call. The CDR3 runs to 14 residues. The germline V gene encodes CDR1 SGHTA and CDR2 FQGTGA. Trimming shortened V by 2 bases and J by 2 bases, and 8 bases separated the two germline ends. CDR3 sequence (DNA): TGTGCCAGCAGCTTAGGCGGAAACACAGATACGCAGTATTTT. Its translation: CASSLGGNTDTQYF.

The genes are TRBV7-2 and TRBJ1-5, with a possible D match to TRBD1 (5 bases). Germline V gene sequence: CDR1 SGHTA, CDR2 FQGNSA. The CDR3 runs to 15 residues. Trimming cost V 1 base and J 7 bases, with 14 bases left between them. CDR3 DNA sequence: TGTGCCAGCAGCTTAGTTCAGGGTGGGAGCCAGCCCCAGCATTTT. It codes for CASSLVQGGSQPQHF.

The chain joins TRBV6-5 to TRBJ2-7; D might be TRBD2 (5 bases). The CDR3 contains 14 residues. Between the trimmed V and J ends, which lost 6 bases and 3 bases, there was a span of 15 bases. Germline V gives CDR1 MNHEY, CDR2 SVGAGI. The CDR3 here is CASSWGGLNYEQYF. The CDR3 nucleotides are TGTGCCAGCAGCTGGGGTGGACTGAACTACGAGCAGTACTTC.

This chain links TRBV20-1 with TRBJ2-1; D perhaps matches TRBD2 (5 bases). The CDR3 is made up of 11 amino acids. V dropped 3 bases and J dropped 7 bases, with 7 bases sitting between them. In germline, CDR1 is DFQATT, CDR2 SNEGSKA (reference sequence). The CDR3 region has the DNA TGCAGTGCTAGGACTACTAATGAGCAGTTCTTC. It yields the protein CSARTTNEQFF.

The CDR3 DNA reads as TGTGCCAGCAGTCCCTCGGGCATGGGAGGGGAGCTGTTTTTT. It encodes CASSPSGMGGELFF. The chain recombines TRBV7-8 with TRBJ2-2; D remains ambiguous. The CDR3 extends over 14 amino acids. Germline-derived CDR1 and CDR2 are SGHVS and FQNEAQ. The V end lost 6 bases, the J end lost 8 bases, and 16 bases lay between the germline ends.

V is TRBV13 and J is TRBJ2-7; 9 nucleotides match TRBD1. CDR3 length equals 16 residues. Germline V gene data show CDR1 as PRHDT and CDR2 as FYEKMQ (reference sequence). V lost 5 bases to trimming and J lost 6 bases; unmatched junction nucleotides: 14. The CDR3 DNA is TGTGCCAGCAGCCCCATCCCGGGACAGGGAGTTCCCGAGCAGTACTTC. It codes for CASSPIPGQGVPEQYF.

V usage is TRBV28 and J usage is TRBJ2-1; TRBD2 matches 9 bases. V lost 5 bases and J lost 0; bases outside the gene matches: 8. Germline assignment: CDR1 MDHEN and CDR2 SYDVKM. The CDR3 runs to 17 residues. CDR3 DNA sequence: TGTGCCAGCAGTGGATCACATAGCGGGAGCTCCTACAATGAGCAGTTCTTC. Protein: CASSGSHSGSSYNEQFF.

CDR3 region: CASSIASAGANVLTF. CDR3 nucleotide sequence: TGTGCCAGTAGTATAGCCTCCGCCGGGGCCAACGTCCTGACTTTC. This chain uses TRBV19 with TRBJ2-6; D remains ambiguous. This CDR3 spans 15 amino acids. V was pared by 1 base and J by 4 bases, with 8 bases between. From germline, CDR1 is LNHDA and CDR2 SQIVND (reference sequence).

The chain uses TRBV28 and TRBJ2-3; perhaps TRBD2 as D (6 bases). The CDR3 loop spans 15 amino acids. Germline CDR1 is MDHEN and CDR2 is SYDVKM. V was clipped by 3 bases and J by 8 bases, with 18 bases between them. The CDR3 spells CASSFWRDGIGTQYF. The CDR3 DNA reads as TGTGCCAGCAGTTTTTGGCGGGACGGGATTGGTACGCAGTATTTT. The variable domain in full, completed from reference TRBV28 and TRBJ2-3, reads DVKVTQSSRYLVKRTGEKVFLECVQDMDHENMFWYRQDPGLGLRLIYFSYDVKMKEKGDIPEGYSVSREKKERFSLILESASTNQTSMYLCASSFWRDGIGTQYFGPGTRLTVL.

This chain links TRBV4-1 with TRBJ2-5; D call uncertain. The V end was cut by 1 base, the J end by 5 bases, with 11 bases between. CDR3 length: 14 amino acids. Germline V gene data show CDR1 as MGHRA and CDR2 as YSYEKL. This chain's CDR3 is CASSQGLSRETQYF. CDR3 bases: TGCGCCAGCAGCCAAGGACTGTCACGGGAGACCCAGTACTTC.

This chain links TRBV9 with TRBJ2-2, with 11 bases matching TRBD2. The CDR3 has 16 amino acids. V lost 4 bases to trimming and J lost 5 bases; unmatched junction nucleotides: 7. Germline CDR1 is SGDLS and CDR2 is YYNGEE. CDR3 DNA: TGTGCCAGCAGCCCCCGGACTAGCGGGCAGACCGGGGAGCTGTTTTTT. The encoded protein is CASSPRTSGQTGELFF.

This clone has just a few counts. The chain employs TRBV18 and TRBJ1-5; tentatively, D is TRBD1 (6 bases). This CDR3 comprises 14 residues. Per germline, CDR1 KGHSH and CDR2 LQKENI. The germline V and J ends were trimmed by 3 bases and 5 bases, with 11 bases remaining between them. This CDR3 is CASSPSGADQPQHF. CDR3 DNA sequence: TGTGCCAGCTCACCGTCAGGGGCGGATCAGCCCCAGCATTTT.

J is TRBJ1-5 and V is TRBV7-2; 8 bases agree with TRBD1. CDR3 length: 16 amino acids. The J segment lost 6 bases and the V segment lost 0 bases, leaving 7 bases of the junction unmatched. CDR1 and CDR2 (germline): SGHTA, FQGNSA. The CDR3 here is CASSLATGVDGQPQHF. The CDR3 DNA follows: TGTGCCAGCAGCTTAGCGACAGGGGTTGACGGTCAGCCCCAGCATTTT.

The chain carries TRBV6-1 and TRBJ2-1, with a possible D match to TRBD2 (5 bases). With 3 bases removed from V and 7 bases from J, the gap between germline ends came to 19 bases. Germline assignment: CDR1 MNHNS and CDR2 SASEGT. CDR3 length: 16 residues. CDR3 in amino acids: CASSEFGGSDINEQFF. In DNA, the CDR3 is TGTGCCAGCAGTGAGTTCGGCGGGTCAGATATTAATGAGCAGTTCTTC.